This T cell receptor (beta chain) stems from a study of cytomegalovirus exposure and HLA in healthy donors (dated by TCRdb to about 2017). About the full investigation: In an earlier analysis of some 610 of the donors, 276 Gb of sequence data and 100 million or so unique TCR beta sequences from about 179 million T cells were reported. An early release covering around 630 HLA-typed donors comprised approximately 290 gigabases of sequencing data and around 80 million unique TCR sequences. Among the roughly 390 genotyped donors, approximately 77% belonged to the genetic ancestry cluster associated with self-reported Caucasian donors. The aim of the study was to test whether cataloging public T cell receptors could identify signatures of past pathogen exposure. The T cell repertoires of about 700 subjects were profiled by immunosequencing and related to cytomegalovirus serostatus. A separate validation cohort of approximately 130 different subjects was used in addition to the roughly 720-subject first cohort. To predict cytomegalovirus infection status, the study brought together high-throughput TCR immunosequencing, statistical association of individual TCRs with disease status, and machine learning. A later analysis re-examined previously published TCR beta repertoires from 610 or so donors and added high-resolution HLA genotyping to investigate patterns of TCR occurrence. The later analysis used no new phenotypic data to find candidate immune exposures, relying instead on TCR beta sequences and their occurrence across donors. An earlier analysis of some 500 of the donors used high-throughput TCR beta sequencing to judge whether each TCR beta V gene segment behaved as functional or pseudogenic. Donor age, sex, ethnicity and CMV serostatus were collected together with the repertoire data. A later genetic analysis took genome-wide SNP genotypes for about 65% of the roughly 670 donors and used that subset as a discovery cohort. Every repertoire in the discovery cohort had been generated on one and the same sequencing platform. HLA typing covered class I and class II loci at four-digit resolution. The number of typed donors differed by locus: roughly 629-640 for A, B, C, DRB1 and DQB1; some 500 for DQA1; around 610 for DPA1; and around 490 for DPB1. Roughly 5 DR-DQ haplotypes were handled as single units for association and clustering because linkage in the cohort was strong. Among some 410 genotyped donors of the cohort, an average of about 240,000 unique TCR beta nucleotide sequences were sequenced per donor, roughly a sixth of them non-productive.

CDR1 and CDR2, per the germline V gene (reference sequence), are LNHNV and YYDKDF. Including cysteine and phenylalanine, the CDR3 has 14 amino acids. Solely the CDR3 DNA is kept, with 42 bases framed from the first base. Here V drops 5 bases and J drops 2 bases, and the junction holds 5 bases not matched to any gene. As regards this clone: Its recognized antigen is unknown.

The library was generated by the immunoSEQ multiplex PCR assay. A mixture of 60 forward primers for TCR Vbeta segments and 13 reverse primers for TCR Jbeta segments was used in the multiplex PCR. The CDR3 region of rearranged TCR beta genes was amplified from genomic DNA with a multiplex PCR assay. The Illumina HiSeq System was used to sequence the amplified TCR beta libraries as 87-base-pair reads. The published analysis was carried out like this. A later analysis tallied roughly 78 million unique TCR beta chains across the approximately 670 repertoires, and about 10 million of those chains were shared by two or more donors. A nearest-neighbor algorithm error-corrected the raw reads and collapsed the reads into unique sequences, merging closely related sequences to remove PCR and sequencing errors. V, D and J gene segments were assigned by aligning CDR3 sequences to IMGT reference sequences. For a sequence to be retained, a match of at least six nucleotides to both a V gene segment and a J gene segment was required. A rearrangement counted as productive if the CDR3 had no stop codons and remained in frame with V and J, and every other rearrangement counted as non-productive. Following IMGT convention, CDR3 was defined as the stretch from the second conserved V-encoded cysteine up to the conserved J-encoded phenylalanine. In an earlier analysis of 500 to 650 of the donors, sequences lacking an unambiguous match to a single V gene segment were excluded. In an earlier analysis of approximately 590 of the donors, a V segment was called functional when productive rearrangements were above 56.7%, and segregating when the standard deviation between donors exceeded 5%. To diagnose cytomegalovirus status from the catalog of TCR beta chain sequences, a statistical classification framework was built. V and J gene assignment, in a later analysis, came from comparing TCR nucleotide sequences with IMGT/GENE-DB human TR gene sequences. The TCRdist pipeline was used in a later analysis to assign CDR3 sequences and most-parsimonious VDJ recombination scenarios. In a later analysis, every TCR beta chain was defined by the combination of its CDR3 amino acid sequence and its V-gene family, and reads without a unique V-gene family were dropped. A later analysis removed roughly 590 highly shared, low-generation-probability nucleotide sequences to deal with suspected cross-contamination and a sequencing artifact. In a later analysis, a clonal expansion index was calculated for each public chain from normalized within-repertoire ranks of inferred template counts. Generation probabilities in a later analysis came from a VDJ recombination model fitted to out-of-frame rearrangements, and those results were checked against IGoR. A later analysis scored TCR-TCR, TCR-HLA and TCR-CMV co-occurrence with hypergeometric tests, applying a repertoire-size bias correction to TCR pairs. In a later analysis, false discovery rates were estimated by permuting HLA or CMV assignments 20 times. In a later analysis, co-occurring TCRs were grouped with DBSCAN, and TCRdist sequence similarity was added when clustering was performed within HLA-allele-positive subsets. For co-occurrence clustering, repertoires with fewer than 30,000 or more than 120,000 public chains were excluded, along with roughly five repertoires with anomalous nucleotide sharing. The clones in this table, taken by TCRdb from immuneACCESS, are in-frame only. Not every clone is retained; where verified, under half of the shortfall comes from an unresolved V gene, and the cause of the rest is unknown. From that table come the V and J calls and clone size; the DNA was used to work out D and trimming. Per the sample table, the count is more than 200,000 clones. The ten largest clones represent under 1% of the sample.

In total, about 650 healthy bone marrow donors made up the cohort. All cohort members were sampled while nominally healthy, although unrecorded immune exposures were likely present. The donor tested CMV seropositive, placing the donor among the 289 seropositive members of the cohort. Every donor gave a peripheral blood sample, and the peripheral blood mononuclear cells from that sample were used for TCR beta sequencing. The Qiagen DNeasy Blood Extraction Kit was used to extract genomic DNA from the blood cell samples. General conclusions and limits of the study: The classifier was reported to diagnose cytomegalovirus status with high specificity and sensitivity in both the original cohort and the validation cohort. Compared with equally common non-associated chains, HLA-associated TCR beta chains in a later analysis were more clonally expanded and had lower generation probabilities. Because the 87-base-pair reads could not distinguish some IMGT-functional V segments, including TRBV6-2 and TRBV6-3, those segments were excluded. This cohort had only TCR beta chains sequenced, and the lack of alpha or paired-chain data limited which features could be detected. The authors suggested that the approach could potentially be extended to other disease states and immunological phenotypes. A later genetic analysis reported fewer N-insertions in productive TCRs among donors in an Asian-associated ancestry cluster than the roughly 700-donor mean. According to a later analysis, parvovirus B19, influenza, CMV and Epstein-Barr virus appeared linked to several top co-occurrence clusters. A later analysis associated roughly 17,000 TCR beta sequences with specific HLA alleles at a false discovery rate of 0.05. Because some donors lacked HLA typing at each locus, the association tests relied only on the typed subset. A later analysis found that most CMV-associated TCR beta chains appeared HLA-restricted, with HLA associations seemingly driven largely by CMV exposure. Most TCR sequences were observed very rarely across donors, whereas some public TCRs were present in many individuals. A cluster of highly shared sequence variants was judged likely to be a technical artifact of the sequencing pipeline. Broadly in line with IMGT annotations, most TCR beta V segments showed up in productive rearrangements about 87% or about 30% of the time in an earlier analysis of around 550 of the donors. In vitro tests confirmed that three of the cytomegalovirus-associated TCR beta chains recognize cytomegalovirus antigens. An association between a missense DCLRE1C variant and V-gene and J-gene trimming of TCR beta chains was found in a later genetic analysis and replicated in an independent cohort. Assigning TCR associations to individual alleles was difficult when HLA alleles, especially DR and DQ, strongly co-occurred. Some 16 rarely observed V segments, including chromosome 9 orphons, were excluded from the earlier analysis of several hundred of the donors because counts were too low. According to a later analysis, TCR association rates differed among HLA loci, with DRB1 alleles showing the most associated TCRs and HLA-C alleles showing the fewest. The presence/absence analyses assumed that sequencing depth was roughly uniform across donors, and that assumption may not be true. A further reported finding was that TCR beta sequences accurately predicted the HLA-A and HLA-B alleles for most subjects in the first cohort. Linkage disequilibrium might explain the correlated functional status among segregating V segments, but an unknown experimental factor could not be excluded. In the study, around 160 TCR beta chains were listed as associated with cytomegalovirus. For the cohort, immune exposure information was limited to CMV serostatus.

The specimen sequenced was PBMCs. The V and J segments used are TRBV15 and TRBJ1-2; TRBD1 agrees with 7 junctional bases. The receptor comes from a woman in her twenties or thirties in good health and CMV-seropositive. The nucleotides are TGTGCCACCAGCCGGGACAGCGCAAACTATGGCTACACCTTC. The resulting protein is CATSRDSANYGYTF.